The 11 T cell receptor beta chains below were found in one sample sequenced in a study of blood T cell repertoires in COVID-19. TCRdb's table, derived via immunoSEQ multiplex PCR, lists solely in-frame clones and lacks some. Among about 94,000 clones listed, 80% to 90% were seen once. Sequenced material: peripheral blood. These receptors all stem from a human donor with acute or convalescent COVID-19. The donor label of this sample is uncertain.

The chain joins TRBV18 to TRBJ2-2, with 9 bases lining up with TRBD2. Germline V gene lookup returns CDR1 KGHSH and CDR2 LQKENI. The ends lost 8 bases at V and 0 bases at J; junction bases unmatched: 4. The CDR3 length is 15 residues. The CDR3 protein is CASLIAGANTGELFF. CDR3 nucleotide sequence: TGTGCCAGCCTTATAGCGGGGGCGAACACCGGGGAGCTGTTTTTT.

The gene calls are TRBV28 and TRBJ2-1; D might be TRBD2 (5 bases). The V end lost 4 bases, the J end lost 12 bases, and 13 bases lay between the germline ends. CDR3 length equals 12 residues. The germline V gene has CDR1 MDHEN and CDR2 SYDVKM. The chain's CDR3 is CASSSGLIGQFF. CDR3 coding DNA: TGTGCCAGCAGTTCCGGACTTATAGGGCAGTTCTTC.

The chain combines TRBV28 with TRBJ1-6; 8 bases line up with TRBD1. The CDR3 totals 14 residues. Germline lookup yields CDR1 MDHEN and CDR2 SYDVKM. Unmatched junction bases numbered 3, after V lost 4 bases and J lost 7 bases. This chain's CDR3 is CASSSGGLNSPLHF. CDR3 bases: TGTGCCAGCAGTTCAGGGGGCTTGAATTCACCCCTCCACTTT.

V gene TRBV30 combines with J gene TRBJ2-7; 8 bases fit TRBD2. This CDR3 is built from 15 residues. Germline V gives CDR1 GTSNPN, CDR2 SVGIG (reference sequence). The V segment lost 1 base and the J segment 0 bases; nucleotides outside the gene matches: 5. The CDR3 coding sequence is TGTGCCTGGAGTGGACGGGGGGGTCTCTCCTACGAGCAGTACTTC. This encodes CAWSGRGGLSYEQYF.

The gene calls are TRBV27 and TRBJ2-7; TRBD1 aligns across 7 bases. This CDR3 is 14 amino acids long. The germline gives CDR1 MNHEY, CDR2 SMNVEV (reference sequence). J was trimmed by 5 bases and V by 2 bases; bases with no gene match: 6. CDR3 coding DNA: TGTGCCAGCAGTTTAGAACCAGGGGGTCACGAGCAGTACTTC. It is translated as CASSLEPGGHEQYF.

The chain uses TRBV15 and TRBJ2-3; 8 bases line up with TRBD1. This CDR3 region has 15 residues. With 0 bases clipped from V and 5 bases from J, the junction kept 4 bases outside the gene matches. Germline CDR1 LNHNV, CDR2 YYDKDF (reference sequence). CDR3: CATSRDMDREDTQYF. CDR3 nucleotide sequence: TGTGCCACCAGCAGAGATATGGACAGGGAAGATACGCAGTATTTT.

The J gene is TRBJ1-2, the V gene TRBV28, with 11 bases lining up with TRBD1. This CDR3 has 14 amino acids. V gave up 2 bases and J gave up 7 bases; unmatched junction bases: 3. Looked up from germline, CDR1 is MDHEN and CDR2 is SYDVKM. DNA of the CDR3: TGTGCCAGCAGTTTACGGACAGGGGGCCGTGGCTACACCTTC. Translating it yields CASSLRTGGRGYTF.

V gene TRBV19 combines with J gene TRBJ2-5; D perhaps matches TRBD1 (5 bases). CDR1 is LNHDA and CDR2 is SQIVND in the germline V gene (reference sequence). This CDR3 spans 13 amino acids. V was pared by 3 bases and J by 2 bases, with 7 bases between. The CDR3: CASSIDRQETQYF. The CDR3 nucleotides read TGTGCCAGTAGTATTGACAGACAAGAGACCCAGTACTTC.

CDR3 sequence reads: CASSPTHFVARAFF. The DNA of the CDR3 is TGTGCCAGCAGCCCAACGCATTTCGTCGCCCGGGCTTTCTTT. The genes are TRBV7-2 and TRBJ1-1, with unresolved D. The length of the CDR3 is 14 residues. Germline CDR1 and CDR2: SGHTA and FQGNSA. The V gene lost 5 bases and the J gene lost 11 bases, with 21 bases spanning the gap.

The CDR3 spells CASSFATSGGFNEQFF. CDR3 DNA: TGTGCCAGCAGCTTTGCCACTAGCGGGGGGTTTAATGAGCAGTTCTTC. The genes are TRBV9 and TRBJ2-1; 12 nucleotides match TRBD2. V lost 4 bases, J lost 7 bases, and 9 bases stayed unmatched. The CDR3 has 16 amino acids. The germline gives CDR1 SGDLS, CDR2 YYNGEE.

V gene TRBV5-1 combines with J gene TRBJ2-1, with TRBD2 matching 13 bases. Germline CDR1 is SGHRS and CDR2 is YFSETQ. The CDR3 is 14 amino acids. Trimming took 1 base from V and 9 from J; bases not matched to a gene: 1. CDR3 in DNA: TGCGCCAGCAGCTTGACTAGCGGGGGGGTTGAGCAGTTCTTC. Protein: CASSLTSGGVEQFF.